A single sample gave rise to the 15 T cell receptor beta chains below, sequenced in a study of shared clonotypes between healthy human individuals (dated by TCRdb to 2020 to 2021). CD8 naive samples consisted of CD45RO-negative cells that were positively selected for CCR7, yielding a CD45RA+CCR7+ population without TemRA cells. The library relied on the immunoSEQ multiplex PCR assay. As stored in TCRdb, this immuneACCESS dataset retains in-frame rearrangements with V and J assigned. A fraction of the clones does not appear; measured against another copy, unresolved V genes explain less than half of the discrepancy, and the remainder lacks a known reason. Here the sample has about 1.9 million clones; 90% to 95% occur a single time. Of the sample, around 1.7% falls within the top ten clones. Sequencing was performed on naive CD8+ T cells from PBMCs. The sample's cell subset or site, from its label and the paper: CD45RA+CCR7+. The receptors derive from a young man in good health. Some clones in this sample may be carry-over from other donors' samples.

This chain uses TRBV7-8 with TRBJ2-1, with D uncertain. Germline CDR1 is SGHVS and CDR2 is FQNEAQ. CDR3 length: 12 residues. Between the trimmed V and J ends, which lost 8 bases and 9 bases, there was a span of 14 bases. CDR3 in amino acids: CASGPRSSEQFF. For the CDR3, the DNA is TGTGCCAGCGGGCCGAGGAGCAGTGAGCAGTTCTTC.

The chain employs TRBV27 and TRBJ1-5; D gene uncertain. The V end was cut by 2 bases, the J end by 16 bases, with 21 bases between. CDR3 length: 14 residues. Looked up from germline, CDR1 is MNHEY and CDR2 is SMNVEV (reference sequence). The CDR3 is CASSLKLVPGEKHF. CDR3 in DNA: TGTGCCAGCAGTTTAAAGTTGGTCCCTGGGGAAAAACATTTT.

The V and J genes are TRBV7-2 and TRBJ1-5; perhaps TRBD1 as D (6 bases). Deletions cut 1 base from V and 0 bases from J, with 19 bases between. CDR3 length equals 19 residues. Germline V gene lookup returns CDR1 SGHTA and CDR2 FQGNSA. The CDR3 nucleotides read TGTGCCAGCAGCTTAGATTCAGGGGCGGGGGTATATAGCAATCAGCCCCAGCATTTT. Translating it yields CASSLDSGAGVYSNQPQHF.

V usage is TRBV27 and J usage is TRBJ2-7; D possibly corresponds to TRBD2 (6 bases). Trimming removed 0 bases at V and 0 bases at J, with 15 bases between. The CDR3 has 17 residues. Germline CDR1 MNHEY, CDR2 SMNVEV (reference sequence). This CDR3 reads CASSLSPGSGRSYEQYF. CDR3 DNA: TGTGCCAGCAGTTTATCGCCGGGGAGCGGGCGCTCCTACGAGCAGTACTTC.

The rearrangement uses TRBV10-3 and TRBJ1-2, with 10 positions matching TRBD1. The germline V gene encodes CDR1 ENHRY and CDR2 SYGVKD. CDR3 size: 17 residues. Germline trimming cut 4 bases from V and 3 bases from J; bases unmatched to any gene: 11. CDR3 protein: CAISAGTGDPEDYGYTF. Here the CDR3 DNA reads TGTGCCATCAGTGCGGGGACAGGGGATCCTGAGGACTATGGCTACACCTTC.

This rearrangement joins TRBV7-9 to TRBJ2-7; 10 nucleotides match TRBD2. Germline values: CDR1 SEHNR, CDR2 FQNEAQ (reference sequence). This CDR3 region has 15 residues. V gave up 5 bases and J gave up 5 bases; unmatched junction bases: 9. The CDR3 nucleotides read TGTGCCAGCAGCCAAGGGAGCGGGAGGGCCCACGAGCAGTACTTC. This translates into CASSQGSGRAHEQYF.

On this clone: Different DNA sequences within this sample yield the same CDR3. The V and J genes are TRBV7-9 and TRBJ2-7; D might be TRBD2 (5 bases). Per germline, CDR1 SEHNR and CDR2 FQNEAQ (reference sequence). With 5 bases removed from V and 2 bases from J, the gap between germline ends came to 10 bases. This CDR3 has 13 amino acids. CDR3 coding DNA: TGTGCCAGCAGCGCGGGCAGGACCTACGAGCAGTACTTC. This gives the protein CASSAGRTYEQYF.

The V call is TRBV27, the J call TRBJ2-3; a possible D gene is TRBD1 (6 bases). CDR3 length: 14 residues. Germline loops: CDR1 MNHEY, CDR2 SMNVEV (reference sequence). V was clipped by 6 bases and J by 3 bases, with 13 bases between them. Here the CDR3 reads CASRYLQGTDTQYF. CDR3 DNA sequence: TGTGCCAGCAGATACTTACAGGGAACAGATACGCAGTATTTT.

The V and J genes are TRBV19 and TRBJ1-1; D remains unclear. V was clipped by 5 bases and J by 4 bases, with 14 bases between them. The CDR3 extends over 14 amino acids. Germline values: CDR1 LNHDA, CDR2 SQIVND (reference sequence). The CDR3 coding sequence is TGTGCCAGTAGTCCCCGGACCCTGGTCACTGAAGCTTTCTTT. This translates into CASSPRTLVTEAFF.

CDR3 sequence reads: CASSLAPGLISYEQYF. The CDR3 DNA reads as TGCGCCAGCAGCTTGGCCCCGGGACTCATCTCCTACGAGCAGTACTTC. The chain is built from TRBV5-1 and TRBJ2-7; D is possibly TRBD2 (6 bases). Between the trimmed V and J ends, which lost 0 bases and 0 bases, there was a span of 13 bases. The CDR3 contains 16 residues. Germline loops: CDR1 SGHRS, CDR2 YFSETQ.

The V call is TRBV9, the J call TRBJ1-1; weak D call: TRBD1 (6 bases). Germline V gene sequence: CDR1 SGDLS, CDR2 YYNGEE. Trimming left V 0 bases short and J 5 bases short, with 14 bases between. The CDR3 is made up of 15 amino acids. In DNA form, the CDR3 reads TGTGCCAGCAGCGTAGAATACAGGGCGGGAACTGAAGCTTTCTTT. It specifies CASSVEYRAGTEAFF.

Only one count was recorded for this clone. This chain joins TRBV18 and TRBJ2-3, with no clear D. The CDR3 length is 12 residues. Germline lookup yields CDR1 KGHSH and CDR2 LQKENI. Trimming shortened V by 2 bases and J by 6 bases, and 6 bases separated the two germline ends. This chain's CDR3 is CASSPASDTQYF. CDR3 DNA sequence: TGTGCCAGCTCACCAGCGAGTGATACGCAGTATTTT.

The chain is built from TRBV4-3 and TRBJ2-3, with D perhaps TRBD1 or TRBD2 (5 bases each). Trimming took 1 base from V and 2 from J, leaving 13 bases between them. Germline V gene sequence: CDR1 LGHNA, CDR2 YSLEER. The CDR3 sequence is 16 residues long. CDR3 protein: CASSQVSGTYTDTQYF. The CDR3 DNA follows: TGCGCCAGCAGCCAAGTTTCAGGGACCTACACAGATACGCAGTATTTT.

V gene TRBV7-9 combines with J gene TRBJ2-5; the D is unclear. Trimming pared 5 bases from V and 2 bases from J, leaving 12 bases between. The germline CDR1 and CDR2 sequences are SEHNR and FQNEAQ (reference sequence). This CDR3 is built from 14 residues. CDR3 loop: CASSPYSEQETQYF. CDR3 DNA: TGTGCCAGCAGCCCCTATTCAGAACAAGAGACCCAGTACTTC.

The chain links TRBV6-5 to TRBJ1-1, with a weak D call TRBD1 (5 bases). CDR3 length: 15 residues. The V end was cut by 6 bases, the J end by 1 base, with 15 bases between. CDR1 and CDR2 from the germline V gene are MNHEY and SVGAGI. Here the CDR3 DNA reads TGTGCCAGCAGGGGGGTGTTTCAGGGGAACACTGAAGCTTTCTTT. Amino acid sequence: CASRGVFQGNTEAFF.